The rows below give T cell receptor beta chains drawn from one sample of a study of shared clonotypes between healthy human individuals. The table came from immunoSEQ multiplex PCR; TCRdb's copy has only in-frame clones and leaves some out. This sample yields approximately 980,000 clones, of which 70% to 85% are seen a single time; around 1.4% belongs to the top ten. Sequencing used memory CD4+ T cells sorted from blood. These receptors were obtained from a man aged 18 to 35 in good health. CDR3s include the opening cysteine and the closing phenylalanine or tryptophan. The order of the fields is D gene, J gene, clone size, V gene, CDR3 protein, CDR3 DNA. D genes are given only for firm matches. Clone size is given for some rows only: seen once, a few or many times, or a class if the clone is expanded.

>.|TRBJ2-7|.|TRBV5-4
CASSFDPDVGSYEQYF
TGTGCCAGCAGCTTTGATCCCGACGTTGGCTCCTACGAGCAGTACTTC
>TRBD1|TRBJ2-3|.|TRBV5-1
CASSRTGDSTDTQYF
TGCGCCAGCAGCCGAACAGGGGACAGCACAGATACGCAGTATTTT
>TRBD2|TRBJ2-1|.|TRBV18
CASSERVSGSPVGSNEQFF
TGTGCCAGCTCGGAACGGGTTAGCGGGAGCCCCGTAGGTTCGAATGAGCAGTTCTTC
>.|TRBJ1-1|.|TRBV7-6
CASSFSLAPGTEAFF
TGTGCCAGCAGCTTCTCGTTAGCGCCAGGGACTGAAGCTTTCTTT
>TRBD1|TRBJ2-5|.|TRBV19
CASSIDTGGRTQYF
TGTGCCAGTAGTATAGATACAGGGGGCCGGACCCAGTACTTC
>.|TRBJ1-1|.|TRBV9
CASTPGGLFDTEAFF
TGTGCCAGTACCCCCGGGGGCCTTTTTGACACTGAAGCTTTCTTT
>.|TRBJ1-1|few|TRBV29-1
CSVGGGARTEAFF
TGCAGCGTTGGCGGGGGGGCGAGGACTGAAGCTTTCTTT
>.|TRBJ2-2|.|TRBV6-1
CASWYSDTGELFF
TGTGCCAGCTGGTACAGCGACACCGGGGAGCTGTTTTTT
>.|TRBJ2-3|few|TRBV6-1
CASSFRTGGDTQYF
TGTGCCAGCAGTTTCAGGACAGGAGGGGATACGCAGTATTTT
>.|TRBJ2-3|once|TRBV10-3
CAITDSTGDTQYF
TGTGCCATCACTGACTCCACGGGCGATACGCAGTATTTT
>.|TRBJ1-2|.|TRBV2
CASNADWYYGYTF
TGTGCCAGCAATGCGGATTGGTACTATGGCTACACCTTC
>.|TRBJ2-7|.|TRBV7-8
CASSLDTLYEQYF
TGTGCCAGCAGCTTAGATACCCTCTACGAGCAGTACTTC
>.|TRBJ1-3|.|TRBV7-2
CASSLGGGRPGNTIYF
TGTGCCAGCAGCTTAGGCGGGGGGCGCCCTGGAAACACCATATATTTT
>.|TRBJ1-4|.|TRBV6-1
CASSVIWVANEKLFF
TGTGCCAGCAGTGTTATCTGGGTGGCTAATGAAAAACTGTTTTTT
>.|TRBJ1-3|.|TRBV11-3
CASSSTSSGNTIYF
TGTGCCAGCAGCTCGACTAGCTCTGGAAACACCATATATTTT
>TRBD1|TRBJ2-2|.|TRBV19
CASSTSSGTGAGELFF
TGTGCCAGTAGTACCTCCTCCGGGACAGGGGCCGGGGAGCTGTTTTTT
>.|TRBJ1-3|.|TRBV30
CAWSVQAGNTIYF
TGTGCCTGGAGTGTACAAGCTGGAAACACCATATATTTT
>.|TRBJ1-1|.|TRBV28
CASSLFLQGKAFF
TGTGCCAGCAGTTTATTTTTGCAGGGGAAAGCTTTCTTT
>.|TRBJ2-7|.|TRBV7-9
CASSLVEGLSTYEQYF
TGTGCCAGCAGCTTAGTGGAGGGGCTTTCCACGTACGAGCAGTACTTC
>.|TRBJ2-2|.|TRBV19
CASTSNANTGELFF
TGTGCCAGTACTAGCAACGCGAACACCGGGGAGCTGTTTTTT
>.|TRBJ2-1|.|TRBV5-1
CASSPDRNEQFF
TGCGCCAGCAGCCCAGACCGCAATGAGCAGTTCTTC
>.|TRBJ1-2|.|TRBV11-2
CASSGIGARYTF
TGTGCCAGCAGCGGCATCGGGGCCCGCTACACCTTC
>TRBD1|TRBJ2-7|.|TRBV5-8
CASRAGTGYEQYF
TGTGCCAGCAGGGCGGGGACAGGATACGAGCAGTACTTC
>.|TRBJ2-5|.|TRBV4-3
CASSQEGAGETQYF
TGCGCCAGCAGCCAAGAGGGGGCGGGGGAGACCCAGTACTTC
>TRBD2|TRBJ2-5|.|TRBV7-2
CASSLGASGSETQYF
TGTGCCAGCAGCTTAGGGGCCAGCGGGAGTGAGACCCAGTACTTC
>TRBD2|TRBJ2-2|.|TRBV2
CAKQSGVNTGELFF
TGTGCCAAGCAGAGCGGGGTTAACACCGGGGAGCTGTTTTTT
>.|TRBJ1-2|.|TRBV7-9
CASSLRGVNYGYTF
TGTGCCAGCAGCTTAAGGGGGGTCAACTATGGCTACACCTTC
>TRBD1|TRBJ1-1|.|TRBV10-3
CATRRDSSTEAFF
TGTGCCACCCGAAGGGACAGTTCGACTGAAGCTTTCTTT
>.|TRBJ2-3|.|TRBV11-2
CASSLGRQSTDTQYF
TGTGCCAGCAGCTTAGGAAGGCAAAGCACAGATACGCAGTATTTT
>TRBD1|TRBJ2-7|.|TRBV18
CASSPPLGAKGAGEQYF
TGTGCCAGCTCACCACCGTTGGGGGCTAAGGGGGCTGGGGAGCAGTACTTC
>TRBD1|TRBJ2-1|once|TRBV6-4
CASSRDRLTNEQFF
TGTGCCAGCAGCCGGGACAGGCTTACAAATGAGCAGTTCTTC
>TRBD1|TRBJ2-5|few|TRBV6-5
CASRGQGSQYF
TGTGCCAGCAGGGGACAGGGGTCCCAGTACTTC
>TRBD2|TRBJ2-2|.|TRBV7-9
CASSFGTSTGELFF
TGTGCCAGCAGCTTTGGGACTAGCACCGGGGAGCTGTTTTTT
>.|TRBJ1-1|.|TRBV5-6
CATQLGAKLMNTEAFF
TGTGCCACCCAGCTAGGCGCCAAGCTAATGAACACTGAAGCTTTCTTT
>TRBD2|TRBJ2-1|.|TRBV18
CASSLTSGTANEQFF
TGTGCCAGCTCTTTGACTAGCGGTACTGCTAATGAGCAGTTCTTC
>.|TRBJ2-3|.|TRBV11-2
CASSLVVGGSTDTQYF
TGTGCCAGCAGCTTAGTAGTCGGGGGTAGCACAGATACGCAGTATTTT
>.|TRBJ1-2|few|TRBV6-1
CASSDFNLAANYGYTF
TGTGCCAGCAGTGACTTCAACTTGGCAGCCAACTATGGCTACACCTTC
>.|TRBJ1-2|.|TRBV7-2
CASSPWYEGYTF
TGTGCCAGCAGCCCCTGGTACGAGGGCTACACCTTC
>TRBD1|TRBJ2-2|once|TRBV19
CASSFGTGRSGELFF
TGTGCCAGTAGCTTCGGGACAGGGAGGTCCGGGGAGCTGTTTTTT
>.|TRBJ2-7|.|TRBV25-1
CASSSLGGSGEQYF
TGTGCCAGCAGTTCACTGGGGGGCTCCGGCGAGCAGTACTTC
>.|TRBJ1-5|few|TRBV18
CASSPIDQPQHF
TGTGCCAGCTCACCTATCGATCAGCCCCAGCATTTT
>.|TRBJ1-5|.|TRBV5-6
CASSLSSTALNQPQHF
TGTGCCAGCAGCTTAAGTTCGACAGCCCTCAATCAGCCCCAGCATTTT
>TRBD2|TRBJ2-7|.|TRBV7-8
CASSTLAGAIEQYF
TGTGCCAGCAGCACTCTAGCGGGAGCTATAGAGCAGTACTTC
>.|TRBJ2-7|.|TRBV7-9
CASSLGAQGHEQYF
TGTGCCAGCAGCTTAGGAGCCCAGGGCCACGAGCAGTACTTC
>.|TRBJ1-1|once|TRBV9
CASSVDERSRTEAFF
TGTGCCAGCAGCGTAGATGAGCGTTCTCGGACTGAAGCTTTCTTT
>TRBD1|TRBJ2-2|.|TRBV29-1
CSVRQGRNTGELFF
TGCAGCGTACGACAGGGGCGCAACACCGGGGAGCTGTTTTTT
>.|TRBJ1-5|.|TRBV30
CAWRAHSSQHF
TGTGCCTGGAGAGCTCACAGCAGCCAGCATTTT
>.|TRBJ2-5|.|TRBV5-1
CASSSNRAQETQYF
TGCGCCAGCAGCTCTAACAGGGCCCAAGAGACCCAGTACTTC
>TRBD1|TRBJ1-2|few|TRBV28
CASSLRGQGDGYTF
TGTGCCAGCAGTTTACGTGGACAGGGCGATGGCTACACCTTC
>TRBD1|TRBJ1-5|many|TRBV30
CAWSGQTGGVGKPQHF
TGTGCCTGGAGTGGACAGACAGGGGGCGTCGGAAAGCCCCAGCATTTT
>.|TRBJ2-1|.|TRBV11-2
CASSPDGYNEQFF
TGTGCCAGCAGCCCCGACGGGTACAATGAGCAGTTCTTC